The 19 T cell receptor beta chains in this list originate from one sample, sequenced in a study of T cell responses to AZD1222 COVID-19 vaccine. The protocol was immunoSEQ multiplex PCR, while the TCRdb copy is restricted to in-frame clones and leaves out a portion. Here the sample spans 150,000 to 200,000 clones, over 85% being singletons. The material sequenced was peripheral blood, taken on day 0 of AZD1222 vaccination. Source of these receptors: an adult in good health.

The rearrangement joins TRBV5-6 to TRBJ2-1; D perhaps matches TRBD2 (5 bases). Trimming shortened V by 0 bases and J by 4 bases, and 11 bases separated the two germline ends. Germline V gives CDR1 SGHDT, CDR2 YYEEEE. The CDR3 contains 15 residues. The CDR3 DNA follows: TGTGCCAGCAGCTTGGCCGGGGAGCCATACAATGAGCAGTTCTTC. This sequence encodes CASSLAGEPYNEQFF.

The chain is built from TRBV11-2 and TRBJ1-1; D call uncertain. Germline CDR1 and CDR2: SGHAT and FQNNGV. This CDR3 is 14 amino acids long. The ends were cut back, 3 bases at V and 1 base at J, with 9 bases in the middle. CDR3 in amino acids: CASSFRTENTEAFF. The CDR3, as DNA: TGTGCCAGCAGCTTTCGGACTGAGAACACTGAAGCTTTCTTT. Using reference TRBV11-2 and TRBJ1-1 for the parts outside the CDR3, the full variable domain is EAGVAQSPRYKIIEKRQSVAFWCNPISGHATLYWYQQILGQGPKLLIQFQNNGVVDDSQLPKDRFSAERLKGVDSTLKIQPAKLEDSAVYLCASSFRTENTEAFFGQGTRLTVV.

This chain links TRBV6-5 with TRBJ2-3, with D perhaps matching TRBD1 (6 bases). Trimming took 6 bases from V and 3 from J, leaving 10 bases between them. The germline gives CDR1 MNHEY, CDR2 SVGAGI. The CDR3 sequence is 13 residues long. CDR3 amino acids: CASSRDKTDTQYF. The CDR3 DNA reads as TGTGCCAGCAGCCGGGACAAGACAGATACGCAGTATTTT.

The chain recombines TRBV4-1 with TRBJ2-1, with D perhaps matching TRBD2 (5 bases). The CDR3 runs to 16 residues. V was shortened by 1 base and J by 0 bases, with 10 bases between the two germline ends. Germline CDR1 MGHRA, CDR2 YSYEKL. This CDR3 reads CASSQVPGLSYNEQFF. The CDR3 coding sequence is TGCGCCAGCAGCCAAGTACCCGGACTCTCCTACAATGAGCAGTTCTTC.

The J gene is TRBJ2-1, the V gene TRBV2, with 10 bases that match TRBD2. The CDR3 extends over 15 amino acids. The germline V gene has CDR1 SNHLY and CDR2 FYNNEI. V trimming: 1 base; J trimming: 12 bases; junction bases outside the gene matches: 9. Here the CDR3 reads CASSEGLAGVGGQFF. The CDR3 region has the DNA TGTGCCAGCAGTGAAGGCCTAGCGGGAGTAGGAGGGCAGTTCTTC.

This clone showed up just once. The CDR3 nucleotides are TGTGCCAGCAGCCTCAGGGGTGTCAATCAGCCCCAGCATTTT. Translated: CASSLRGVNQPQHF. The chain links TRBV5-8 to TRBJ1-5; D perhaps matches TRBD1 (6 bases). Germline V lookup: CDR1 SGHTS, CDR2 YDEGEE. The CDR3 spans 14 residues. V was trimmed by 4 bases and J by 3 bases, leaving 11 bases between them.

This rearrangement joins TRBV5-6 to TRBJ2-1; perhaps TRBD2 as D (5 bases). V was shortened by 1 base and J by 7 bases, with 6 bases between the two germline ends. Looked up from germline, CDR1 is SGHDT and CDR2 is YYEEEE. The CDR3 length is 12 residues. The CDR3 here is CASSLWRNEQFF. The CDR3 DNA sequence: TGTGCCAGCAGCTTGTGGAGGAATGAGCAGTTCTTC. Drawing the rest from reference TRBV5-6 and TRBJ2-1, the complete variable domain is DAGVTQSPTHLIKTRGQQVTLRCSPKSGHDTVSWYQQALGQGPQFIFQYYEEEERQRGNFPDRFSGHQFPNYSSELNVNALLLGDSALYLCASSLWRNEQFFGPGTRLTVL.

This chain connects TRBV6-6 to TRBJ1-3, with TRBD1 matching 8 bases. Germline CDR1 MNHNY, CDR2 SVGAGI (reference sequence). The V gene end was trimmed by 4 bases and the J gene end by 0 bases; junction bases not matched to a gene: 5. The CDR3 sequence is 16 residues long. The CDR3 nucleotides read TGTGCCAGCAGTTCCCCCGACAGGGGCTCTGGAAACACCATATATTTT. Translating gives CASSSPDRGSGNTIYF.

CDR3 residues: CASNLGAYGYTF. The CDR3 DNA reads as TGTGCCAGCAATTTGGGGGCCTATGGCTACACCTTC. The chain combines TRBV12-3 or TRBV12-4 with TRBJ1-2, with D possibly TRBD1 on 6 matching bases. CDR3 length equals 12 residues. Between the trimmed V and J ends, which lost 7 bases and 4 bases, there was a span of 10 bases.

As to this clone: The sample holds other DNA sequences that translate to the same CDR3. Here the CDR3 DNA reads TGTGCCAGCAGACAGGGATTTGACTATGGCTACACCTTC. It codes for CASRQGFDYGYTF. The gene calls are TRBV6-5 and TRBJ1-2; the D gene is possibly TRBD1 (6 bases). The CDR3 spans 13 residues. With 6 bases removed from V and 3 bases from J, the gap between germline ends came to 11 bases. Germline CDR1 is MNHEY and CDR2 is SVGAGI.

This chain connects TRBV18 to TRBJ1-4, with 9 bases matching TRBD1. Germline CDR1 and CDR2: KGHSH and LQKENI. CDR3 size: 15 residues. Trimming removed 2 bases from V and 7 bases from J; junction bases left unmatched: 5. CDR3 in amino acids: CASSPGGQGGEKLFF. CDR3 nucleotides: TGTGCCAGCTCACCAGGGGGACAGGGAGGTGAAAAACTGTTTTTT.

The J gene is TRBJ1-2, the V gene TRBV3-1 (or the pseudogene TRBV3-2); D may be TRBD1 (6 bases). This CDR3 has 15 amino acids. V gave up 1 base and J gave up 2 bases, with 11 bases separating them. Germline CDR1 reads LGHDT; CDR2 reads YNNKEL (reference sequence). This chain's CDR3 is CASSQGRTGNYGYTF. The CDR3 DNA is TGTGCCAGCAGCCAAGGTCGAACAGGGAACTATGGCTACACCTTC.

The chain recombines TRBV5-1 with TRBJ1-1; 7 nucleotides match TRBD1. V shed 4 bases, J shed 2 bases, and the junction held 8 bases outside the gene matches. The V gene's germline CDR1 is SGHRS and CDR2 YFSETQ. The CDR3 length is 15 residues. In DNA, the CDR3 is TGCGCCAGCAGCCTTACGACAGGGACTAACACTGAAGCTTTCTTT. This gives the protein CASSLTTGTNTEAFF. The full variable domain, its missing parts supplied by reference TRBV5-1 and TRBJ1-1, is KAGVTQTPRYLIKTRGQQVTLSCSPISGHRSVSWYQQTPGQGLQFLFEYFSETQRNKGNFPGRFSGRQFSNSRSEMNVSTLELGDSALYLCASSLTTGTNTEAFFGQGTRLTVV.

CDR3 coding DNA: TGTGCCAGTAAATTTGGGGGGAATAGCAATCAGCCCCAGCATTTT. This translates into CASKFGGNSNQPQHF. V usage is TRBV19 and J usage is TRBJ1-5; D may be TRBD1 (5 bases). Trimming cost V 7 bases and J 0 bases, with 13 bases left between them. Germline loops: CDR1 LNHDA, CDR2 SQIVND (reference sequence). The CDR3 runs to 15 residues.

This CDR3 is CASSNRLMTGNPFYNEQFF. The CDR3 DNA is TGTGCCAGCAGCAACCGCCTCATGACAGGGAACCCTTTTTACAATGAGCAGTTCTTC. The V and J genes are TRBV21-1 and TRBJ2-1; the table's TRBD1 call for D was not verified on the DNA. TRBV21-1 is listed as a pseudogene. The CDR3 consists of 19 residues.

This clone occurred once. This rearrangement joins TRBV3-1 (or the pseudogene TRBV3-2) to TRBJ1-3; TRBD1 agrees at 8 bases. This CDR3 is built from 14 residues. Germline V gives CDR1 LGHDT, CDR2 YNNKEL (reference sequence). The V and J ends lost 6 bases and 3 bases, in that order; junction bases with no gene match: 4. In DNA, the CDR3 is TGTGCCAGCAGACCCGACAGGGGTGGAAACACCATATATTTT. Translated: CASRPDRGGNTIYF.

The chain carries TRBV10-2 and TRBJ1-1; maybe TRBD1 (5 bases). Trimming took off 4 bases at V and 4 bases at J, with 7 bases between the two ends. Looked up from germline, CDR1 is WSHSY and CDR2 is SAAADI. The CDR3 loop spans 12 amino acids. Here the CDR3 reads CASSGQGTEAFF. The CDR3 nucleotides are TGCGCCAGCAGTGGGCAGGGCACTGAAGCTTTCTTT.

The DNA of the CDR3 is TGTGCCAGCAGCGGACAGGAGGAGGGTGAAGCTTTCTTT. This sequence encodes CASSGQEEGEAFF. The chain joins TRBV6-4 to TRBJ1-1; 7 nucleotides align to TRBD1. The germline CDR1 and CDR2 sequences are MRHNA and SNTAGT. J lost 7 bases, V lost 6 bases, and 8 bases had no gene match. The CDR3 loop spans 13 amino acids.

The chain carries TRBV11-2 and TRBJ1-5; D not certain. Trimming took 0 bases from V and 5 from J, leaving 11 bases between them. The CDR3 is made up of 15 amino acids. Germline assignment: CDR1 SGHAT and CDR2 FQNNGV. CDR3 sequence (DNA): TGTGCCAGCAGCTTAGATCTATCCGCCGATCAGCCCCAGCATTTT. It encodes CASSLDLSADQPQHF.